This T cell receptor (beta chain) was found in a study of T cell changes during pregnancy in multiple sclerosis. Germline CDR1 and CDR2: MDHEN and SYDVKM. The CDR3 sequence is 14 residues long. Trimming pared 2 bases from V and 6 bases from J, leaving 14 bases between. Profiled with immunoSEQ multiplex PCR; TCRdb holds only in-frame clones, not every one. The table has 35,000 to 45,000 clones, approximately 92% seen once; the top ten hold about 0.48%. This sequence joins TRBV28 and TRBJ2-7; D possibly corresponds to TRBD2 (6 bases). The TCR comes from a female donor in good health, enrolled as a control in a pregnancy study. Source: CD4+ T cells from peripheral blood mononuclear cells, taken in the second trimester of pregnancy. The CDR3, as DNA: TGTGCCAGCAGTTTAGGGCTAGCGATCGGCGAGCAGTACTTC. This translates into CASSLGLAIGEQYF.